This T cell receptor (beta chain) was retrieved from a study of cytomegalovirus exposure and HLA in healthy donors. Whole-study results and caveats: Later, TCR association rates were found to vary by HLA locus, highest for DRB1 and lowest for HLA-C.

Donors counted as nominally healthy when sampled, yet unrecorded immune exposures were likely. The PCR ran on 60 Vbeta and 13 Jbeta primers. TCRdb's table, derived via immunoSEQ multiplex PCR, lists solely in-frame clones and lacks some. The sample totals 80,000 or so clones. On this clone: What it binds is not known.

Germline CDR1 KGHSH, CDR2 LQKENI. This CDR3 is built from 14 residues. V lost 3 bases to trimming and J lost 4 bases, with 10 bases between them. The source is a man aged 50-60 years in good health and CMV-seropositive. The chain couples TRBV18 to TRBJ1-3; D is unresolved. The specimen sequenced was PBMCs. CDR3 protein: CASSPDTSGNTIYF. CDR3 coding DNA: TGTGCCAGCTCACCCGACACGTCCGGAAACACCATATATTTT.